This T cell receptor beta chain was obtained from a study of blood T cell repertoires in COVID-19. Study context: PBMCs, B-cell-depleted T cells, or T cells were the source of the cDNA or gDNA that made up the material.

Study processing details: Using reference gene primer amplification, nucleated cell counts were estimated. Sequencing was performed with immunoSEQ multiplex PCR; in TCRdb, only in-frame clones are kept and a portion is missing. That table gives V, J and clone size, and the DNA gave D and trimming. Here the sample spans approximately 490,000 clones, 87% being singletons. Enrollees, roughly 18 to 89 years old, lived in 25 or so US areas. V lost 0 bases, J lost 2 bases, and 11 bases lay in between. The germline CDR1 and CDR2 sequences are SGHTA and FQGNSA. The CDR3 runs to 17 residues. The sequenced sample was PBMCs or T cells enriched from blood (not recorded which). The TCR was taken from a woman between 18 and 30 years old who had recovered from COVID-19. The chain recombines TRBV7-2 with TRBJ1-6; no reliable D call. CDR3 bases: TGTGCCAGCAGCTTAGCGCCTCCTACAGCCTATAATTCACCCCTCCACTTT. It is translated as CASSLAPPTAYNSPLHF.